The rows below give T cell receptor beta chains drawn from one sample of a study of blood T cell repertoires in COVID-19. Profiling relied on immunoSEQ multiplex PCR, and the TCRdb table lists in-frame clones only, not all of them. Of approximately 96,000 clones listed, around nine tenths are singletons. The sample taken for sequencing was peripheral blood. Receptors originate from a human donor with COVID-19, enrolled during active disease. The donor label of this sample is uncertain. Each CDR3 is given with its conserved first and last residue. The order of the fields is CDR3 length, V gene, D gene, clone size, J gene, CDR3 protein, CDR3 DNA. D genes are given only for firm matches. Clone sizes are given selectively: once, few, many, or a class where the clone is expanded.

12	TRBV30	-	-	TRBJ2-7	CAWTLGDGEQYF	TGTGCCTGGACCCTTGGAGACGGGGAGCAGTACTTC
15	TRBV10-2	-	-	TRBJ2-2	CASSQRERWTGELFF	TGCGCCAGCTCCCAGAGGGAGCGGTGGACCGGGGAGCTGTTTTTT
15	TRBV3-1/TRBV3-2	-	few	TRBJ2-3	CASSQVTGSTDTQYF	TGTGCCAGCAGCCAAGTTACGGGGAGCACAGATACGCAGTATTTT
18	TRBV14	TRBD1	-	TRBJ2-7	CASSQDGQGVIGTYEQYF	TGTGCCAGCAGCCAAGATGGACAGGGGGTAATCGGAACCTACGAGCAGTACTTC
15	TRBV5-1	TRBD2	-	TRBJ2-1	CASSLGTSGYNEQFF	TGCGCCAGCAGCTTGGGGACTAGCGGTTACAATGAGCAGTTCTTC
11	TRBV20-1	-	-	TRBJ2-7	CSASVSYEQYF	TGCAGTGCTAGCGTCTCCTACGAGCAGTACTTC
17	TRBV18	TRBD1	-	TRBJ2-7	CASSPPNRLGQGQEQYF	TGTGCCAGCTCACCACCTAATCGGTTAGGACAGGGGCAAGAGCAGTACTTC
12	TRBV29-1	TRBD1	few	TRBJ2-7	CSVETSGTGAYF	TGCAGCGTTGAGACCTCGGGGACAGGGGCGTACTTC
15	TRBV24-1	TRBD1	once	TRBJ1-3	CATSGVGQAGNTIYF	TGTGCCACCAGTGGCGTGGGACAGGCTGGAAACACCATATATTTT
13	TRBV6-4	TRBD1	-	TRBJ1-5	CASSAQGVGPQHF	TGTGCCAGCAGTGCTCAGGGGGTCGGGCCCCAGCATTTT
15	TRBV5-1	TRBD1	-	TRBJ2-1	CASSPLQGAINEQFF	TGCGCCAGCAGCCCTCTCCAGGGGGCAATCAATGAGCAGTTCTTC
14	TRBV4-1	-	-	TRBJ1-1	CASSQESLNTEAFF	TGCGCCAGCAGCCAAGAAAGCCTGAACACTGAAGCTTTCTTT
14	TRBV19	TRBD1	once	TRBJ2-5	CASSQDRSGETQYF	TGTGCCAGTAGCCAGGACAGGTCTGGAGAGACCCAGTACTTC
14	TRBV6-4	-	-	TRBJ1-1	CASSDTSRGTEAFF	TGTGCCAGCAGTGACACGAGCCGGGGCACTGAAGCTTTCTTT
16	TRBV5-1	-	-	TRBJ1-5	CASSGGTGDSNQPQHF	TGCGCCAGCAGCGGGGGGACCGGCGATAGCAATCAGCCCCAGCATTTT
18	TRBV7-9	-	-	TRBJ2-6	CASSLAQGRRSGANVLTF	TGTGCCAGCAGCTTAGCGCAGGGGCGCCGGTCTGGGGCCAACGTCCTGACTTTC
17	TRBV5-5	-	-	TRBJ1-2	CASSLGIGWSRDYGYTF	TGTGCCAGCAGCTTGGGTATAGGCTGGTCTCGGGACTATGGCTACACCTTC
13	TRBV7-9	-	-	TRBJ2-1	CASSLGLNNEQFF	TGTGCCAGCAGCTTAGGACTAAACAATGAGCAGTTCTTC
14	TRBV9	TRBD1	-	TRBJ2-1	CASSVRQGFNEQFF	TGTGCCAGCAGCGTGAGACAGGGCTTCAATGAGCAGTTCTTC
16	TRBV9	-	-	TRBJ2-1	CASSPRGSLGSNEQFF	TGTGCCAGCAGCCCAAGGGGATCCCTCGGGTCCAATGAGCAGTTCTTC
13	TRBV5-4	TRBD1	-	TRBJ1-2	CASSRDRENGYTF	TGTGCCAGCAGCCGGGACAGGGAGAATGGCTACACCTTC
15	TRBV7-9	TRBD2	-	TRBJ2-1	CASSATSGGYNEQFF	TGTGCCAGCAGCGCGACTAGCGGGGGGTACAATGAGCAGTTCTTC
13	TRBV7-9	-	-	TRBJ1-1	CASSPGGNTEAFF	TGTGCCAGCAGCCCGGGGGGGAACACTGAAGCTTTCTTT
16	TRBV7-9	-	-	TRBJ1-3	CASSPHQGSSGNTIYF	TGTGCCAGCAGCCCCCACCAGGGGAGCTCTGGAAACACCATATATTTT
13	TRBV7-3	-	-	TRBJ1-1	CASSTPGATEAFF	TGTGCCAGCAGCACCCCAGGGGCCACTGAAGCTTTCTTT
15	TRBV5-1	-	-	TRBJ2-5	CASSGGLGVQETQYF	TGCGCCAGCAGCGGGGGACTTGGGGTCCAAGAGACCCAGTACTTC
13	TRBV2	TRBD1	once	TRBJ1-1	CASIGQGTPEAFF	TGTGCCAGCATCGGACAGGGTACCCCTGAAGCTTTCTTT
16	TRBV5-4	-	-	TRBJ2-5	CASSLALVGGVETQYF	TGTGCCAGCAGCTTGGCCTTGGTAGGAGGGGTCGAGACCCAGTACTTC
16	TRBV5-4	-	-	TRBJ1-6	CASTARIGGRNSPLHF	TGTGCCAGCACGGCCCGGATTGGGGGGAGGAATTCACCCCTCCACTTT
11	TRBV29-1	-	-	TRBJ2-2	CSADTGGELFF	TGCAGCGCCGATACAGGCGGGGAGCTGTTTTTT
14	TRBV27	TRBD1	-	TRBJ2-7	CASSDRGDSYEQYF	TGTGCCAGCAGTGACAGGGGTGATTCCTACGAGCAGTACTTC
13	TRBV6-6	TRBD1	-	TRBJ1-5	CASSTGQGQPQHF	TGTGCCAGCAGTACGGGACAGGGTCAGCCCCAGCATTTT
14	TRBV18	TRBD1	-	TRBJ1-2	CASSPLEGAGGYTF	TGTGCCAGCTCACCCCTCGAGGGGGCCGGTGGCTACACCTTC
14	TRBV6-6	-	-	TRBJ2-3	CASSWVGAGDTQYF	TGTGCCAGCAGTTGGGTAGGGGCCGGAGATACGCAGTATTTT
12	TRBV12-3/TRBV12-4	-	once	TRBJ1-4	CASSLTRVRMFF	TGTGCCAGCAGTCTCACCAGGGTGCGGATGTTTTTT
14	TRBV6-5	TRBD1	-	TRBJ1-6	CASSREQGGSPLHF	TGTGCCAGCAGCCGGGAACAGGGGGGGTCACCCCTCCACTTT
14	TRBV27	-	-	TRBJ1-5	CASSLRQSNQPQHF	TGTGCCAGCAGTTTACGACAGAGCAATCAGCCCCAGCATTTT
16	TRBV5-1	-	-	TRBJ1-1	CASSLYAGNLDTEAFF	TGCGCCAGCAGTCTCTACGCGGGAAATTTGGACACTGAAGCTTTCTTT
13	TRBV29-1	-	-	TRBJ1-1	CSVALTRSTEAFF	TGCAGCGTTGCTCTCACCCGGAGCACTGAAGCTTTCTTT
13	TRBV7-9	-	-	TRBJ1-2	CASSLAAGNGYTF	TGTGCCAGCAGCTTAGCAGCAGGGAATGGCTACACCTTC
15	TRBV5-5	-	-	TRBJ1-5	CASSSQGSSNQPQHF	TGTGCCAGCAGCAGCCAGGGGAGCAGCAATCAGCCCCAGCATTTT
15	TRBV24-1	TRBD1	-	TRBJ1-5	CATSDSGQPNQPQHF	TGTGCCACCAGTGATTCGGGACAGCCCAATCAGCCCCAGCATTTT
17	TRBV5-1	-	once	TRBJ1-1	CASSRKNTGTTNTEAFF	TGCGCCAGCAGCCGCAAAAACACCGGGACAACGAACACTGAAGCTTTCTTT
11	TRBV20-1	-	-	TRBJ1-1	CSARDSPGAFF	TGCAGTGCTAGAGATTCACCCGGAGCTTTCTTT
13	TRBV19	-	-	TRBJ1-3	CASSRPGGNTIYF	TGTGCCAGTAGTAGACCCGGGGGAAACACCATATATTTT
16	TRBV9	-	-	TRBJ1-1	CASSVAGRAERTEAFF	TGTGCCAGCAGCGTAGCCGGCAGGGCGGAGAGAACTGAAGCTTTCTTT
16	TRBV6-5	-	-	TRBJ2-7	CASSYSITGEENEQYF	TGTGCCAGCAGTTACTCTATAACAGGGGAGGAGAACGAGCAGTACTTC
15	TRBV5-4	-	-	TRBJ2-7	CASSFAGRDAYEQYF	TGTGCCAGCAGCTTTGCGGGACGGGACGCCTACGAGCAGTACTTC
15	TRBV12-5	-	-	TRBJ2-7	CASGLVESTIYEQYF	TGTGCTAGTGGTTTGGTAGAGTCAACGATTTACGAGCAGTACTTC
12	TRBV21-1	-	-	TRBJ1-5	CASSKRNQPQHF	TGTGCCAGCAGCAAACGGAATCAGCCCCAGCATTTT
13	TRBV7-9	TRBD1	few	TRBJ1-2	CASSRQGNYGYTF	TGTGCCAGCAGCCGACAGGGTAACTATGGCTACACCTTC
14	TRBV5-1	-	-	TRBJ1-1	CASSSVRGANEAFF	TGCGCCAGCAGCTCGGTCCGGGGGGCTAATGAAGCTTTCTTT
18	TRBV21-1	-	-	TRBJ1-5	CASSRDRGEVHSNQPQHF	TGTGCCAGCAGCAGGGACAGGGGAGAGGTCCACAGCAATCAGCCCCAGCATTTT
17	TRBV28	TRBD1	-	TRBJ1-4	CASIHQGAGRGGEKLFF	TGTGCCAGCATTCATCAGGGGGCTGGGAGAGGGGGTGAAAAACTGTTTTTT
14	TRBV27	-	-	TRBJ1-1	CASRRPVGNTEAFF	TGTGCCAGCAGGCGGCCGGTAGGGAACACTGAAGCTTTCTTT
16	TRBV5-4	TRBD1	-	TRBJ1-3	CASSLRQGNLGNTIYF	TGTGCCAGCAGCTTGCGACAGGGGAACCTTGGAAACACCATATATTTT